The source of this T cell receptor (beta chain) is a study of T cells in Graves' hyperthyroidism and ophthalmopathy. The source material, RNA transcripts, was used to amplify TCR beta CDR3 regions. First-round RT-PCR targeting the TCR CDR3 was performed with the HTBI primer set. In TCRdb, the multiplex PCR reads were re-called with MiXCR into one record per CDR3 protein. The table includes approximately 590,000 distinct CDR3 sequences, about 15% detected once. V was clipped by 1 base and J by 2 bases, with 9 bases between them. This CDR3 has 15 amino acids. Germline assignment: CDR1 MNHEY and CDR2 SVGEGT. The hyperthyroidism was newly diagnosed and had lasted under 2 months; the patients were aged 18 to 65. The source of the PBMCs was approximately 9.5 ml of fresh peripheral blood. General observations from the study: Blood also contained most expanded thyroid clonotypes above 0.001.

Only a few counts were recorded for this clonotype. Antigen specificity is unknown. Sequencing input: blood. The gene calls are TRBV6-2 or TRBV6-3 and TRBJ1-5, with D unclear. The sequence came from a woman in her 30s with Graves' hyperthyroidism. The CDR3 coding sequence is TGTGCCAGCAGTTACTACGATGGGGGCAATCAGCCCCAGCATTTT. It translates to CASSYYDGGNQPQHF.